The 15 T cell receptor beta chains given below trace back to one sample, sequenced in a study of human T cells and chemical hapten exposure. The time point is: pre-sensitization, week 0. Documented treatment: therapeutic diphenylcyclopropenone sensitization with weekly scalp DPC. TCRdb fed the RACE reads into MiXCR, producing one record per CDR3 protein. This sample yields approximately 260,000 distinct CDR3 sequences, of which about 8.6% are seen a single time; 2% to 2.5% belongs to the top ten. Sequencing used whole blood, obtained in connection with sensitization to the hapten diphenylcyclopropenone (DPC). The receptors stem from a woman between 35 and 50 years old with alopecia areata. Some clones in this sample may be carry-over from other donors' samples.

The table lists this clonotype with a few counts. V and J are TRBV10-3 and TRBJ2-1, with 8 positions matching TRBD1. Unmatched junction bases numbered 5, after V lost 6 bases and J lost 4 bases. This CDR3 region has 14 residues. The V gene's germline CDR1 is ENHRY and CDR2 SYGVKD. DNA for the CDR3: TGTGCCATCAGGGCCGGGACAGGTTACAATGAGCAGTTCTTC. It specifies CAIRAGTGYNEQFF.

This clonotype was seen repeatedly, ten times or more. The CDR3 is CASSFGREAYNEQFF. In DNA, the CDR3 is TGTGCCAGCAGTTTTGGGCGGGAAGCTTACAATGAGCAGTTCTTC. The V call is TRBV12-3 or TRBV12-4, the J call TRBJ2-1; D may be TRBD2 (6 bases). Trimming removed 3 bases at V and 4 bases at J, with 13 bases between. The CDR3 sequence is 15 residues long.

The chain employs TRBV27 and TRBJ1-5, with a tentative D call TRBD1 (6 bases). This CDR3 is 17 amino acids long. The germline V gene encodes CDR1 MNHEY and CDR2 SMNVEV (reference sequence). V lost 1 base to trimming and J lost 0 bases, with 13 bases between them. The CDR3 sequence: CASSLLPPGVSNQPQHF. The CDR3 nucleotides are TGTGCCAGCAGTTTATTGCCCCCAGGGGTTAGCAATCAGCCCCAGCATTTT.

J is TRBJ2-7 and V is TRBV7-9; D remains unclear. The length of the CDR3 is 14 residues. Germline CDR1 and CDR2: SEHNR and FQNEAQ (reference sequence). V lost 5 bases, J lost 0 bases, and 11 bases lay in between. The CDR3 bases are TGTGCCAGCAGCCGGGCGGAGTACTCCTACGAGCAGTACTTC. It is translated as CASSRAEYSYEQYF. The full variable domain, with the rest looked up from reference TRBV7-9 and TRBJ2-7, is DTGVSQNPRHKITKRGQNVTFRCDPISEHNRLYWYRQTLGQGPEFLTYFQNEAQLEKSRLLSDRFSAERPKGSFSTLEIQRTEQGDSAMYLCASSRAEYSYEQYFGPGTRLTVT.

The sample holds many counts of this clonotype. V usage is TRBV28 and J usage is TRBJ2-6; maybe TRBD2 (5 bases). V dropped 6 bases and J dropped 1 base, with 10 bases sitting between them. The germline CDR1 and CDR2 sequences are MDHEN and SYDVKM. This CDR3 has 15 amino acids. CDR3 sequence: CASRTPGSGANVLTF. The CDR3 DNA reads as TGTGCCAGCAGAACCCCGGGGTCTGGGGCCAACGTCCTGACTTTC.

This clonotype has a handful of counts. The chain is built from TRBV27 and TRBJ2-1; no clear D gene. V gave up 5 bases and J gave up 0 bases, with 11 bases separating them. This CDR3 comprises 15 residues. The germline CDR1 and CDR2 sequences are MNHEY and SMNVEV (reference sequence). The CDR3 bases are TGTGCCAGCAGTCCGGACGGAAGCTCCTACAATGAGCAGTTCTTC. Its translation: CASSPDGSSYNEQFF.

This clonotype appeared many times. This sequence joins TRBV6-2 or TRBV6-3 and TRBJ2-7, with 10 bases matching TRBD2. The J segment lost 3 bases and the V segment lost 6 bases, leaving 8 bases of the junction unmatched. CDR1 MNHEY and CDR2 SVGEGT come from the germline V gene. There are 15 residues in the CDR3. Written as DNA, the CDR3 is TGTGCCAGCAGCCAAGAGCTAGCGGGAGTCTACGAGCAGTACTTC. The encoded protein is CASSQELAGVYEQYF.

This clonotype was recorded many times. The chain links TRBV4-3 to TRBJ1-5; D possibly corresponds to TRBD1 (6 bases). CDR1 LGHNA and CDR2 YSLEER come from the germline V gene. The CDR3 length is 13 residues. V shed 0 bases and J shed 7 bases, with 7 bases lying between them. The CDR3 bases are TGCGCCAGCAGCCAAGATGACAGGCAGCCCCAGCATTTT. This codes for CASSQDDRQPQHF.

V and J are TRBV28 and TRBJ2-7, with 7 bases matching TRBD2. This CDR3 is 15 amino acids long. In germline, CDR1 is MDHEN, CDR2 SYDVKM. V lost 6 bases and J lost 5; bases outside the gene matches: 13. CDR3 region: CASSQPRGGLNEQYF. CDR3 coding DNA: TGTGCCAGCAGCCAACCCCGGGGAGGGCTTAACGAGCAGTACTTC.

At least ten counts were recorded for this clonotype. The chain uses TRBV10-3 and TRBJ1-1, with a weak D call TRBD1 (6 bases). The germline V and J ends were trimmed by 0 bases and 1 base, with 12 bases remaining between them. The length of the CDR3 is 16 residues. Germline lookup yields CDR1 ENHRY and CDR2 SYGVKD. CDR3 residues: CAISESPAGANTEAFF. CDR3 in DNA: TGTGCCATCAGTGAGTCGCCGGCAGGGGCGAACACTGAAGCTTTCTTT.

This clonotype turned up a few times. The rearrangement uses TRBV4-2 and TRBJ2-2; D not certain. The V gene's germline CDR1 is LGHNA and CDR2 YNFKEQ. The V end lost 1 base, the J end lost 9 bases, and 12 bases lay between the germline ends. The CDR3 extends over 14 amino acids. The CDR3 loop reads CASSQVTEPRELFF. CDR3 DNA: TGTGCCAGCAGCCAAGTAACCGAACCCCGGGAGCTGTTTTTT.

The rearrangement links TRBV11-2 to TRBJ1-6; D is ambiguous. The germline V and J ends were trimmed by 5 bases and 6 bases, with 14 bases remaining between them. Germline V lookup: CDR1 SGHAT, CDR2 FQNNGV. The length of the CDR3 is 15 residues. The CDR3 DNA follows: TGTGCCAGCAGCCCAGGCGGGCTACCTAATTCACCCCTCCACTTT. Encoded protein: CASSPGGLPNSPLHF. Variable domain in full (rest from reference TRBV11-2 and TRBJ1-6): EAGVAQSPRYKIIEKRQSVAFWCNPISGHATLYWYQQILGQGPKLLIQFQNNGVVDDSQLPKDRFSAERLKGVDSTLKIQPAKLEDSAVYLCASSPGGLPNSPLHFGNGTRLTVT.

This clonotype occurred a few times. This rearrangement joins TRBV6-1 to TRBJ2-1, with TRBD2 matching 14 bases. Germline V gives CDR1 MNHNS, CDR2 SASEGT. This CDR3 comprises 19 residues. V lost 1 base and J lost 6; bases outside the gene matches: 11. The CDR3 DNA reads as TGTGCCAGCAGTGAAGACCTCCCAGGACTAGCGGGAGGATCCAATGAGCAGTTCTTC. Its translation: CASSEDLPGLAGGSNEQFF.

This clonotype was counted a few times. This chain's CDR3 is CASSSQDRASDEQYF. In DNA form, the CDR3 reads TGTGCCAGCAGCTCTCAGGACAGGGCGAGTGACGAGCAGTACTTC. This sequence joins TRBV7-9 and TRBJ2-7; 8 bases fit TRBD1. Germline CDR1 and CDR2: SEHNR and FQNEAQ (reference sequence). V shed 4 bases and J 5 bases; nucleotides not matched to a gene: 10. CDR3 length equals 15 residues.

This clonotype was detected ten times or more. The gene calls are TRBV6-6 and TRBJ1-3, with D tentatively TRBD1 (5 bases). Looked up from germline, CDR1 is MNHNY and CDR2 is SVGAGI (reference sequence). The germline V and J ends were trimmed by 8 bases and 2 bases, with 10 bases remaining between them. This CDR3 has 13 residues. This CDR3 reads CASLSGAGNTIYF. CDR3 coding DNA: TGTGCCAGCCTTTCGGGGGCTGGAAACACCATATATTTT.